The clone carrying this TCR beta chain appeared a few times. What it binds is not known. The entry originates in a study of T cells in Graves' hyperthyroidism and ophthalmopathy. Findings and limits, study-wide: Blood also carried most thyroid clonotypes expanded above 0.001.

The V and J ends lost 5 bases and 3 bases, in that order; junction bases with no gene match: 6. Germline V CDR1 and CDR2: MNHEY, SMNVEV (reference sequence). The CDR3 is 15 amino acids. Template material for amplifying TCR beta CDR3 regions consisted of RNA transcripts. A first-round RT-PCR of the TCR CDR3 used the HTBI primer set. MiXCR was run by TCRdb on the multiplex PCR reads, yielding one entry per CDR3 protein. Among some 650,000 distinct CDR3 sequences listed, about a sixth were seen once. This chain links TRBV27 with TRBJ2-7; TRBD2 agrees at 11 bases. The source is a woman aged 40 to 55 with Graves' ophthalmopathy. Material: blood. CDR3 residues: CASSIAGGPLYEQYF. CDR3 nucleotides: TGTGCCAGCAGTATAGCGGGAGGGCCCCTCTACGAGCAGTACTTC.